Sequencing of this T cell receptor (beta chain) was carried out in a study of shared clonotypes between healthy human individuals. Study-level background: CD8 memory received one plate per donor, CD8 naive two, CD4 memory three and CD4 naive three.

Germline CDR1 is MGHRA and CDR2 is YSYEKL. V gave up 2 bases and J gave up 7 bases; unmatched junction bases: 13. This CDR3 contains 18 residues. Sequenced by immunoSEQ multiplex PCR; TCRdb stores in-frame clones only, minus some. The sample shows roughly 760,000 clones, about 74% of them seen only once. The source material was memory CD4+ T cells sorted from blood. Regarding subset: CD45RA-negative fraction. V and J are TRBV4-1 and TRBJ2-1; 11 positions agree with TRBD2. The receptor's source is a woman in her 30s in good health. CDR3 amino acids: CASSQNDPLAGVRNEQFF. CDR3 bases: TGCGCCAGCAGCCAAAACGATCCACTAGCGGGAGTTAGGAATGAGCAGTTCTTC.